The text below deals with one T cell receptor (beta chain). This record comes from a study of shared clonotypes between healthy human individuals. The germline V gene encodes CDR1 SEHNR and CDR2 FQNEAQ (reference sequence). V lost 3 bases and J 5 bases, leaving 10 bases between the germline ends. This CDR3 comprises 14 residues. None of the donors, who were healthy HIV-negative adults, had recently had acute infections or vaccinations. CD4+ cell separation produced CD45RA+ naive and CD45RA-negative memory subsets. Per sorted-subset replicate PCR, input was around 200 ng DNA, representing tens of thousands of T cell genomes. Sequencing used immunoSEQ multiplex PCR; TCRdb keeps in-frame clones, though not all of them. The profile shows around 1 million clones, 76% of them singletons.

The specimen sequenced was memory CD4+ T cells sorted from blood. As to subset: CD45RA-negative fraction. This TCR came from a young man in good health. The V call is TRBV7-9, the J call TRBJ1-4; D is possibly TRBD1 (5 bases). CDR3 sequence (DNA): TGTGCCAGCAGCTTTTCGGCAGGGAATGAAAAACTGTTTTTT. Translation gives CASSFSAGNEKLFF. Using reference TRBV7-9 and TRBJ1-4 for the parts outside the CDR3, the full variable domain is DTGVSQNPRHKITKRGQNVTFRCDPISEHNRLYWYRQTLGQGPEFLTYFQNEAQLEKSRLLSDRFSAERPKGSFSTLEIQRTEQGDSAMYLCASSFSAGNEKLFFGSGTQLSVL.